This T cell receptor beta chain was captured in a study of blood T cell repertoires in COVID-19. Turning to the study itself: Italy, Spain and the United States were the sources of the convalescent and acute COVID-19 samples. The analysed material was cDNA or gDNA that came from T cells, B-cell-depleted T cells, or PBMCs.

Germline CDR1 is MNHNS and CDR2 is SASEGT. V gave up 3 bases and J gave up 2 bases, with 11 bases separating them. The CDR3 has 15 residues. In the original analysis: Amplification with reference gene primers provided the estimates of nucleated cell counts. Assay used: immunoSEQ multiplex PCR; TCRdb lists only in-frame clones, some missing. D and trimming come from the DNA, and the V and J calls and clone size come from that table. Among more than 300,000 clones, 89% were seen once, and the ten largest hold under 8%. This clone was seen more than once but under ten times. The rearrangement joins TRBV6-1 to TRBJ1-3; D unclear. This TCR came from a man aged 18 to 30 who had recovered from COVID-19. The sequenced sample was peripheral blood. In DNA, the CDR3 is TGTGCCAGCAGTGATAGAAACAGCCCTGGAAACACCATATATTTT. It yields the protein CASSDRNSPGNTIYF.